This T cell receptor beta chain was captured by sequencing in a study of shared clonotypes between healthy human individuals. Study information: Donors had three CD4 naive, three CD4 memory, two CD8 naive and one CD8 memory plate apiece. Study results and limitations: Rarefaction gave evidence that sorted-subset sequencing remained incomplete despite large depth.

A note on this clone: The antigen is unknown.

Only in-frame clones appear in the TCRdb table, and some are missing; sequencing was by immunoSEQ multiplex PCR. The sample contains roughly 1 million clones, approximately 70% of which appear only once. The CDR3 is 15 amino acids. Trimming pared 4 bases from V and 2 bases from J, leaving 14 bases between. Germline V gene sequence: CDR1 SGHNT, CDR2 YYREEE (reference sequence). What was sequenced was memory CD4+ T cells sorted from blood. Subset here: CD45RA-negative fraction. This clonotype originated in a man aged 18 to 30 in good health. V usage is TRBV5-4 and J usage is TRBJ2-3; no reliable D call. The CDR3 region is CASSQGRTFTDTQYF. DNA of the CDR3: TGTGCCAGCAGCCAAGGGCGTACCTTCACAGATACGCAGTATTTT. The variable domain in full, with the rest retrieved from reference TRBV5-4 and TRBJ2-3, is ETGVTQSPTHLIKTRGQQVTLRCSSQSGHNTVSWYQQALGQGPQFIFQYYREEENGRGNFPPRFSGLQFPNYSSELNVNALELDDSALYLCASSQGRTFTDTQYFGPGTRLTVL.